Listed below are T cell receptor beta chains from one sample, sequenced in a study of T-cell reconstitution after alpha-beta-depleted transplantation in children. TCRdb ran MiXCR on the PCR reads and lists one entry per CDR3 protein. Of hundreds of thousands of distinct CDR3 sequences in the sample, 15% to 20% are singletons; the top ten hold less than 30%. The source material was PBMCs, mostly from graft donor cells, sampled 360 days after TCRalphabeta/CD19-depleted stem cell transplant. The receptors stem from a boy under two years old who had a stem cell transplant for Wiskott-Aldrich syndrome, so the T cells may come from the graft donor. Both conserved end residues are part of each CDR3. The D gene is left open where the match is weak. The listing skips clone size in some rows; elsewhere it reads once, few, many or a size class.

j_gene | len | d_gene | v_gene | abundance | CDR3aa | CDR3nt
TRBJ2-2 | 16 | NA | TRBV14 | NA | CASSQGGPSGTGELFF | TGTGCCAGCAGCCAAGGCGGCCCCTCGGGGACCGGGGAGCTGTTTTTT
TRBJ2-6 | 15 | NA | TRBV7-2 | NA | CASSTQGSGANVLTF | TGTGCCAGCAGCACACAGGGCTCGGGGGCCAACGTCCTGACTTTC
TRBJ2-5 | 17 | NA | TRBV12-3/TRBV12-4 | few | CASSLARGVTGQETQYF | TGTGCCAGCAGTTTAGCGCGAGGGGTGACAGGCCAAGAGACCCAGTACTTC
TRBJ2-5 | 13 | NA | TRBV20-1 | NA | CSAREEGGETQYF | TGCAGTGCTAGAGAAGAGGGGGGGGAGACCCAGTACTTC
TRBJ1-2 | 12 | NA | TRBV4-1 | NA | CASSQGRRGYTF | TGCGCCAGCAGCCAAGGTCGGAGAGGCTACACCTTC
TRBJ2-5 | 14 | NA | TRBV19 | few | CASSIKARVKTQYF | TGTGCCAGTAGTATAAAGGCTAGGGTGAAGACCCAGTACTTC
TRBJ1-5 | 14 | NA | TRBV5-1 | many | CASSLGGRNQPQHF | TGCGCCAGCAGCTTGGGAGGCCGCAATCAGCCCCAGCATTTT
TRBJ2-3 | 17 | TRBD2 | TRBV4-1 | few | CASSQAGTSYSTDTQYF | TGCGCCAGCAGCCAGGCCGGGACTAGCTATAGCACAGATACGCAGTATTTT
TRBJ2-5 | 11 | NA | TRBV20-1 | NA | CSALDGETQYF | TGCAGTGCTTTAGACGGGGAGACCCAGTACTTC
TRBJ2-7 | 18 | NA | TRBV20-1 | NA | CCASGSPLSSTNFYEQYF | TGCTGTGCTAGTGGTTCCCCCCTATCAAGCACCAACTTTTACGAGCAGTACTTC
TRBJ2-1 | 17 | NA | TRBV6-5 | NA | CASSYQVSGRTYNEQFF | TGTGCCAGCAGTTACCAAGTCTCGGGGCGAACCTACAATGAGCAGTTCTTC
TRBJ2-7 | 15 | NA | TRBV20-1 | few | CSARIYVKGIYEQYF | TGCAGTGCTAGAATTTACGTGAAGGGGATCTACGAGCAGTACTTC
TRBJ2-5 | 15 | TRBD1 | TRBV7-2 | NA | CASSYRDRVQETQYF | TGTGCCAGCAGCTACCGGGACAGGGTGCAAGAGACCCAGTACTTC
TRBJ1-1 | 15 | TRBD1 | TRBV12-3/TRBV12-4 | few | CASKRQGGRIGEAFF | TGTGCCAGCAAAAGACAGGGAGGTAGGATTGGTGAAGCTTTCTTT
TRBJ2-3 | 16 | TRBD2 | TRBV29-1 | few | CSVGATSGGNTDTQYF | TGCAGCGTTGGGGCCACTAGCGGGGGTAACACAGATACGCAGTATTTT
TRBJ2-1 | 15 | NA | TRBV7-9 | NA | CASSPLAIINNEQFF | TGTGCCAGCAGCCCTCTAGCGATTATAAACAATGAGCAGTTCTTC
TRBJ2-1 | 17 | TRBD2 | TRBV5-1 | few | CASSPTATSGIYNEQFF | TGCGCCAGCAGCCCTACCGCGACTAGCGGGATTTACAATGAGCAGTTCTTC
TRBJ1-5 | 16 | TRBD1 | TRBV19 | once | CASSPWTGRSNQPQHF | TGTGCCAGTAGTCCCTGGACAGGAAGAAGCAATCAGCCCCAGCATTTT